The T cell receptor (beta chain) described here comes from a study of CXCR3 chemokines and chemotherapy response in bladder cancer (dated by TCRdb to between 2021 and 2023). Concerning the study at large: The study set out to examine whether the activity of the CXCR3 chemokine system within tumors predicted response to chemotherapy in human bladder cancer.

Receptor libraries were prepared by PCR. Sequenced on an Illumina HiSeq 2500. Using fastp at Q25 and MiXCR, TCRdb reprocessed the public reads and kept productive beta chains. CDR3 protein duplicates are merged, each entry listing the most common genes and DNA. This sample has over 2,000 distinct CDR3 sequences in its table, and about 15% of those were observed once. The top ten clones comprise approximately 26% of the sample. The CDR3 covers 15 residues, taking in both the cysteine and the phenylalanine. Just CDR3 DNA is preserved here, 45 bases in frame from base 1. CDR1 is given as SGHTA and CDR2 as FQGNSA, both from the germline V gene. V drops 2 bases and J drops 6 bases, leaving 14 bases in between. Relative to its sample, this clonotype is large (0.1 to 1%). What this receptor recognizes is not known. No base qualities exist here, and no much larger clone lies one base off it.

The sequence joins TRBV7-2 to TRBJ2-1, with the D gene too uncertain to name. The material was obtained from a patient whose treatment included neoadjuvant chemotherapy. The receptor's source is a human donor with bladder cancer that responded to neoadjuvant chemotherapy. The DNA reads TGTGCCAGCAGCTTAAAAGTTATGACTGTCAATGAGCAGTTCTTC. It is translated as CASSLKVMTVNEQFF.